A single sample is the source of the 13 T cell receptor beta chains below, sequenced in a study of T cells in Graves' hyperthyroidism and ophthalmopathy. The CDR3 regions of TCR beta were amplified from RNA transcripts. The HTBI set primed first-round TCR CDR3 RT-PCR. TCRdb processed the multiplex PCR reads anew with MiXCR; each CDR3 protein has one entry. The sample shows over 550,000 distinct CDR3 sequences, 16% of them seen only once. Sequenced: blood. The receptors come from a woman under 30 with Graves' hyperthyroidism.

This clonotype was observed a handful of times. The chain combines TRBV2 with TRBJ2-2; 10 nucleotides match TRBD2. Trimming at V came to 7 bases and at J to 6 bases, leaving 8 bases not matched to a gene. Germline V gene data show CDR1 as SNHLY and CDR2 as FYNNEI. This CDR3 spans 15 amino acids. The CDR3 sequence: CASNLLAGEAGELFF. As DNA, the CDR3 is TGTGCCAGCAACCTTCTAGCGGGAGAGGCCGGGGAGCTGTTTTTT.

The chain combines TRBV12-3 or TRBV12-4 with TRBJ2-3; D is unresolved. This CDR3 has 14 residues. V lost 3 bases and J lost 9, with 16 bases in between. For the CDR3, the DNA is TGTGCCAGCAGTTTTTCGGCTCCCTGGATAACGCAGTATTTT. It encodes CASSFSAPWITQYF.

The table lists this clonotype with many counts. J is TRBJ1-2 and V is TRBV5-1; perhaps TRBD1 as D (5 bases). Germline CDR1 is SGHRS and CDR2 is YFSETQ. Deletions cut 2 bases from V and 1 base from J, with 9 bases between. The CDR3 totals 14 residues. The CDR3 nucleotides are TGCGCCAGCAGCTTCGGGGCCGATAACTATGGCTACACCTTC. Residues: CASSFGADNYGYTF.

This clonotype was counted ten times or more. The CDR3 nucleotides read TGCAGTGCTAGAGGAGACAGCACAGATACGCAGTATTTT. Residues: CSARGDSTDTQYF. The chain combines TRBV20-1 with TRBJ2-3; D is uncertain. The CDR3 is 13 residues long. With 1 base removed from V and 0 bases from J, the gap between germline ends came to 5 bases. CDR1 and CDR2 from the germline V gene are DFQATT and SNEGSKA (reference sequence).

CDR3 sequence: CASRLQEEETQYF. CDR3 DNA: TGTGCCAGCAGGCTTCAAGAAGAAGAGACCCAGTACTTC. The chain joins TRBV3-1 to TRBJ2-5; D unresolved. The CDR3 length is 13 residues. Germline V lookup: CDR1 LGHDT, CDR2 YNNKEL (reference sequence). V was pared by 6 bases and J by 3 bases, with 11 bases between.

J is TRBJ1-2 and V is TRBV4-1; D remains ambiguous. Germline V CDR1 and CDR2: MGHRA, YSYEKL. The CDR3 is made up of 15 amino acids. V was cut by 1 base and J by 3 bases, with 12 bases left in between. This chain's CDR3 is CASSQVGRVYYGYTF. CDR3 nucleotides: TGCGCCAGCAGCCAAGTTGGAAGGGTCTACTATGGCTACACCTTC.

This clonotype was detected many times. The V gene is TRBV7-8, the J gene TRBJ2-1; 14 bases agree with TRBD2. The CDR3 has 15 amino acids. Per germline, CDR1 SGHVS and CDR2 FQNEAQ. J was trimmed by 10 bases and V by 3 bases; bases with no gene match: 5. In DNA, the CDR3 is TGTGCCAGCAGCTTGAGGGGACTAGCGGGGGCCGAGCAGTTCTTC. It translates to CASSLRGLAGAEQFF.

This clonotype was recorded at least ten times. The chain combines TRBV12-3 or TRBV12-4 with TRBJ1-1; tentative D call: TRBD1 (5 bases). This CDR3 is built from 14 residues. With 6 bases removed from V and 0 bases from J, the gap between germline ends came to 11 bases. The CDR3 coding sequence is TGTGCCAGCAGGGGACGGGGAATGAACACTGAAGCTTTCTTT. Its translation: CASRGRGMNTEAFF.

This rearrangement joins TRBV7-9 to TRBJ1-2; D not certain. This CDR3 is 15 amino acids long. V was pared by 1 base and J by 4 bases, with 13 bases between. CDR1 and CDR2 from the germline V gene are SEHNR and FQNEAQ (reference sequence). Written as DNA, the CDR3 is TGTGCCAGCAGCTTAGGTCCCTCGGGTGTCTATGGCTACACCTTC. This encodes CASSLGPSGVYGYTF.

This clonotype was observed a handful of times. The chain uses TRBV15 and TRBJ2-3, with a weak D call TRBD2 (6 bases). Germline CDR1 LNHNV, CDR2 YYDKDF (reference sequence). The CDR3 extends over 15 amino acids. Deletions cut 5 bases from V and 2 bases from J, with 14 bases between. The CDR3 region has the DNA TGTGCCACCAGCGATAGTAGCGGCCCCACAGATACGCAGTATTTT. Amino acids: CATSDSSGPTDTQYF.

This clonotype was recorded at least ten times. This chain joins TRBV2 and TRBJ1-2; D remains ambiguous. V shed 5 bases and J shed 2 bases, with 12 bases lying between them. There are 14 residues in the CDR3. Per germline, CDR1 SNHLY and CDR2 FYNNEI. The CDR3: CASSLEGRNYGYTF. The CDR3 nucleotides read TGTGCCAGCAGTTTGGAAGGGCGAAACTATGGCTACACCTTC.

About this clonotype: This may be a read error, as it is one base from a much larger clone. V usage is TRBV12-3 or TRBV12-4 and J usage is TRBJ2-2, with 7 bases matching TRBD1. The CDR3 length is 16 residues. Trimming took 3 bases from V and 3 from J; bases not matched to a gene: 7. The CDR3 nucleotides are TGTGCCAGCAGTTTCTTGGAGACAGGGTACACCGGGGAGCTGTTTTTT. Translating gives CASSFLETGYTGELFF.

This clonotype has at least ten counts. The CDR3 here is CASSLRGQPALGNTIYF. CDR3 bases: TGTGCCAGCAGCTTAAGGGGCCAGCCGGCTCTAGGAAACACCATATATTTT. The chain couples TRBV11-2 to TRBJ1-3; D possibly corresponds to TRBD1 (5 bases). The germline V and J ends were trimmed by 2 bases and 4 bases, with 18 bases remaining between them. This CDR3 spans 17 amino acids. Looked up from germline, CDR1 is SGHAT and CDR2 is FQNNGV. The full variable domain, its missing parts supplied by reference TRBV11-2 and TRBJ1-3, is EAGVAQSPRYKIIEKRQSVAFWCNPISGHATLYWYQQILGQGPKLLIQFQNNGVVDDSQLPKDRFSAERLKGVDSTLKIQPAKLEDSAVYLCASSLRGQPALGNTIYFGEGSWLTVV.